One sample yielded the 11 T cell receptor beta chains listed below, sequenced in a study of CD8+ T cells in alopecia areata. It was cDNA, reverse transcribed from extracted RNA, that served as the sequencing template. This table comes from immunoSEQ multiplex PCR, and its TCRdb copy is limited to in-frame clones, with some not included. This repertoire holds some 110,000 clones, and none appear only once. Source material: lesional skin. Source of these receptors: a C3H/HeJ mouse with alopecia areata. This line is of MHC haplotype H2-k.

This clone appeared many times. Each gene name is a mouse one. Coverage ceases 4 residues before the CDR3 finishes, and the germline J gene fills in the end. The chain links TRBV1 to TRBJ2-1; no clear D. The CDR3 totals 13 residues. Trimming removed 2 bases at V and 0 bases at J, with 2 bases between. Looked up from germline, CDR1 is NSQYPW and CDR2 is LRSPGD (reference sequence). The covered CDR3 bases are TGCACCTGCAGTGCACTTAACTATGCT. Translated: CTCSALNYA. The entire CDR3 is CTCSALNYAEQFF.

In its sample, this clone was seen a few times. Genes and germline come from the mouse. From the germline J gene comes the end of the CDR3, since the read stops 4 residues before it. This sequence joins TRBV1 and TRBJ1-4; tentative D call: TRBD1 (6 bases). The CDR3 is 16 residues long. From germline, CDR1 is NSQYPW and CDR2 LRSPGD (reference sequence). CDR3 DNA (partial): TGCACCTGCAGTGCAGATCTCAGGGGAGGTGGCGAA. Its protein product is CTCSADLRGGGE. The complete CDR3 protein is CTCSADLRGGGERLFF.

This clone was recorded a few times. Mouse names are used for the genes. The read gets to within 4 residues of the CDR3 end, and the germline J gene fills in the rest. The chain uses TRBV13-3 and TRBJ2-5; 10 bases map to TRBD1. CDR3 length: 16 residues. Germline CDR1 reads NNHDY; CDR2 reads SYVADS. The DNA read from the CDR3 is TGTGCCAGCAGTGATGCGACAGGGGGCGAGAGAGAC. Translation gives CASSDATGGERD. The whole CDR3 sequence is CASSDATGGERDTQYF.

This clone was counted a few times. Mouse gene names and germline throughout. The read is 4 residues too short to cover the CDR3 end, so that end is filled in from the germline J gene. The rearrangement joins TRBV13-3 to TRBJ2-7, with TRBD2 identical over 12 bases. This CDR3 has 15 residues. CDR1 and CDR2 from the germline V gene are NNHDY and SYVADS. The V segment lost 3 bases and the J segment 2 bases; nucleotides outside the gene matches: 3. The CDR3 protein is CASSVGTGGTYEQYF. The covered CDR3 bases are TGTGCCAGCAGTGTCGGGACTGGGGGGACCTAT.

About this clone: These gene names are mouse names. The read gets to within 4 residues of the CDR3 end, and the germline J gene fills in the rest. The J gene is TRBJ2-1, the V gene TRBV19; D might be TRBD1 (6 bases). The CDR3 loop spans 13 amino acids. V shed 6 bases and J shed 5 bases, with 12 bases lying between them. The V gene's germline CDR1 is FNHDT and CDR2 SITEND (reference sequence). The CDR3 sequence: CASNPGTNAEQFF. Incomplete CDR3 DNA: TGTGCCAGCAACCCCGGGACAAATGCT.

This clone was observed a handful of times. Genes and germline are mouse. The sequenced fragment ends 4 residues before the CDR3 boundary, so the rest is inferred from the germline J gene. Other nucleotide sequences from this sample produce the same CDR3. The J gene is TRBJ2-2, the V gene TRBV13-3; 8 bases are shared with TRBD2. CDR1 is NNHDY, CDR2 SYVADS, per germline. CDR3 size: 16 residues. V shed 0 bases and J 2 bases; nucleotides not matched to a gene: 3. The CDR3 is CASSDAPGGNTGQLYF. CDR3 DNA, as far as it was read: TGTGCCAGCAGTGATGCACCTGGGGGGAACACCGGG. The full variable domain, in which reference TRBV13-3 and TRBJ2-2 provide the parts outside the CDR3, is EAAVTQSPRSKVAVTGGKVTLSCHQTNNHDYMYWYRQDTGHGLRLIHYSYVADSTEKGDIPDGYKASRPSQENFSLILELASLSQTAVYFCASSDAPGGNTGQLYFGEGSKLTVL.

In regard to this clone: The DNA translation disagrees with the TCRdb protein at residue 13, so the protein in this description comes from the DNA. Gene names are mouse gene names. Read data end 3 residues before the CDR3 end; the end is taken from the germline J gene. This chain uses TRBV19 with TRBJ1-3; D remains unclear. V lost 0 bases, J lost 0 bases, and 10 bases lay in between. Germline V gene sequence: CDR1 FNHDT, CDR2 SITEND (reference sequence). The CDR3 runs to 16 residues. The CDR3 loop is CASSIAQFSSGNTLYF. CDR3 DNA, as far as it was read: TGTGCCAGCAGTATAGCGCAGTTCTCTTCTGGAAATACG.

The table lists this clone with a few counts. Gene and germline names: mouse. Here the CDR3 reads CASSEGQGARTEVFF. CDR3 bases read: TGTGCCAGCAGTGAAGGACAGGGGGCGCGAACA. The chain is built from TRBV13-3 and TRBJ1-1; 11 bases line up with TRBD1. The read ends 4 residues early relative to the CDR3; the germline J gene fills the gap. The CDR3 contains 15 residues. Germline V CDR1 and CDR2: NNHDY, SYVADS.

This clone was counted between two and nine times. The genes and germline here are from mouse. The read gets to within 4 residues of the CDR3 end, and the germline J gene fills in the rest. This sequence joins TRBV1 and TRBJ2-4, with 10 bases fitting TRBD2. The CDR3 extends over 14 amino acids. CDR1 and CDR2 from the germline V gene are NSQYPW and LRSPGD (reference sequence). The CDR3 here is CTCSGNWGGNTLYF. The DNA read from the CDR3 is TGCACCTGCAGTGGGAACTGGGGGGGAAAC.

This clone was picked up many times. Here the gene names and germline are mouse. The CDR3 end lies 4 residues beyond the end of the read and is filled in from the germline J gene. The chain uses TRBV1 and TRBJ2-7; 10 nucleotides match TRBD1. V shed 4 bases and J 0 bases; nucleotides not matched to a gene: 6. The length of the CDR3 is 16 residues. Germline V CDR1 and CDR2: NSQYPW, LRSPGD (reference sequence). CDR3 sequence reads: CTCSEPGQGSSYEQYF. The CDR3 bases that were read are TGCACCTGCAGTGAGCCGGGACAGGGGAGCTCCTAT. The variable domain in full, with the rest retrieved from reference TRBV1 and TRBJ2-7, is VTLLEQNPRWRLVPRGQAVNLRCILKNSQYPWMSWYQQDLQKQLQWLFTLRSPGDKEVKSLPGADYLATRVTDTELRLQVANMSQGRTLYCTCSEPGQGSSYEQYFGPGTRLTVL.

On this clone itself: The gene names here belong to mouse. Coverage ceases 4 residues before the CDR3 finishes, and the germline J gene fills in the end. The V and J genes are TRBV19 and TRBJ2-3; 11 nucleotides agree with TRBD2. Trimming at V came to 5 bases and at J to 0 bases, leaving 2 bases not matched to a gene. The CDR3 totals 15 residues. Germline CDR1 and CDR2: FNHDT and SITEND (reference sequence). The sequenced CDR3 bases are TGTGCCAGCAGACTGGGGGGGCCTAGTGCAGAA. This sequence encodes CASRLGGPSAE. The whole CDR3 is CASRLGGPSAETLYF.